This TCR beta chain comes out of a study of chemoradiotherapy in HPV16-positive cancers (dated by TCRdb to between 2021 and 2022). Regarding the research as a whole: Candidate HPV-specific T-cell clones and common TCR motifs were defined through functional T-cell assays on cells from two HPV16-positive patients. The study set out to ask whether T-cell immunity against the HPV oncoproteins E6 and E7 changes over the course of chemoradiotherapy and whether that immunity affects survival. TCR repertoires from 86 patients with HPV-related cancers were then used to track the candidate HPV-specific TCRs and motifs. What the work shows at the level of the full study, not this receptor alone: In HPV16-positive patients, expansion of HPV-responsive T cells during chemoradiotherapy was associated with improved recurrence-free survival. Expansion of candidate HPV-specific clones and E7-related TCR motifs was observed in the tumor microenvironment during treatment, whereas no such expansion was observed for non-HPV-specific T cells. The functional definition of HPV-specific T cells came from only a couple of HPV16-positive patients, and the survival association was reported for HPV16-positive patients.

Repertoires were sampled repeatedly over the course of chemoradiotherapy so that clonal expansion in the tumor microenvironment could be followed. Comment on this clone: Its antigen target is currently unknown. Base qualities are missing; no much larger clone stands one base away.

The receptor library was made with the immunoSEQ multiplex PCR assay. TCRdb re-hosts the immuneACCESS table, in-frame sequences only. Its copies lack some clones; in the studies checked, an unresolved V gene accounts for under half of them, and the cause for the rest is not known. Recorded for this sample are 25,000 to 40,000 clones; about nine tenths of them occurred a single time. Roughly 4.5% of the sample belongs to the ten largest clones. The germline V and J ends show losses of 6 bases and 6 bases respectively, and no gene match explains 12 bases of the junction. CDR1 SQVTM and CDR2 ANQGSEA were looked up in the germline V gene. Reading from cysteine to phenylalanine, the CDR3 counts 14 amino acids. Of the read, only the CDR3 DNA is kept; its 42 bases are in frame from base 1.

Recombination connected TRBV29-1 to TRBJ1-2, and 8 junction bases match TRBD1. The sample consisted of blood, taken from a patient who underwent chemoradiotherapy. The sequence was collected from a human donor with HPV-associated anogenital cancer. The nucleotides read TGCAGCGTCCGGACAGGGCCATCAACTAATGGCTACACCTTC. Translated, it reads CSVRTGPSTNGYTF. The reference TRBV29-1 and TRBJ1-2 proteins fill in what lies around the CDR3, so the full variable domain reads SAVISQKPSRDICQRGTSLTIQCQVDSQVTMMFWYRQQPGQSLTLIATANQGSEATYESGFVIDKFPISRPNLTFSTLTVSNMSPEDSSIYLCSVRTGPSTNGYTFGSGTRLTVV.